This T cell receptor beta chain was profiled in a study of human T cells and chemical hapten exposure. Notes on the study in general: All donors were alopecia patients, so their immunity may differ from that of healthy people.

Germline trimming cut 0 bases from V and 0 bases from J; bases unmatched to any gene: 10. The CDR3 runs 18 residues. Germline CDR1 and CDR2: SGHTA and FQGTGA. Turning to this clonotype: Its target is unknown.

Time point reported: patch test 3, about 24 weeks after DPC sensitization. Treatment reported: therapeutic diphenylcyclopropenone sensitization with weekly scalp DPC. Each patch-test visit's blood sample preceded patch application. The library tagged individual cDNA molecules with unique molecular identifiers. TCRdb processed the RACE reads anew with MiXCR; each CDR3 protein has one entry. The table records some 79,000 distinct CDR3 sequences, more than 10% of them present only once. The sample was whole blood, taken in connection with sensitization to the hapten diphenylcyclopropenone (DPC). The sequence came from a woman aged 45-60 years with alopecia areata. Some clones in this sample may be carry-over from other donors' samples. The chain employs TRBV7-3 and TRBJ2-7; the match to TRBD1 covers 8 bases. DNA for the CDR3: TGTGCCAGCAGCTTAACTCCCCCCGGACAGGGTAGCTCCTACGAGCAGTACTTC. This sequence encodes CASSLTPPGQGSSYEQYF.